A single sample is the source of the 26 T cell receptor beta chains below, sequenced in a study of CD8 T cells in ankylosing spondylitis. TCRdb called the 5' RACE reads again in MiXCR, with one record for every CDR3 protein. The profile shows fewer than 550,000 distinct CDR3 sequences, approximately 5.3% of them singletons. These receptors have no identified antigens. Overall study findings and caveats: A TCR beta motif of eight highly homologous variants appeared characteristic of ankylosing spondylitis blood.

The sequenced material came from blood, either unsorted or a sorted T cell fraction (not recorded which). The receptors were sampled from a male donor with ankylosing spondylitis.

This clonotype has ten or more counts. This rearrangement joins TRBV7-8 to TRBJ2-1, with D possibly being TRBD2 (7 bases). V lost 0 bases to trimming and J lost 6 bases, with 24 bases between them. Germline CDR1 is SGHVS and CDR2 is FQNEAQ. CDR3 length equals 19 residues. This chain's CDR3 is CASSLASRYTSEGGNEQFF. Written as DNA, the CDR3 is TGTGCCAGCAGCTTAGCTTCTAGATATACTAGCGAGGGGGGCAATGAGCAGTTCTTC.

This clonotype was counted at least ten times. The rearrangement uses TRBV6-6 and TRBJ1-2, with D unclear. CDR3 length: 14 residues. Trimming took 6 bases from V and 1 from J, leaving 12 bases between them. Germline-derived CDR1 and CDR2 are MNHNY and SVGAGI (reference sequence). The CDR3 region is CASSAYSVNYGYTF. The DNA for the CDR3 is TGTGCCAGCAGCGCGTACAGCGTTAACTATGGCTACACCTTC.

V is TRBV20-1 and J is TRBJ2-7, with 8 bases matching TRBD2. Germline V lookup: CDR1 DFQATT, CDR2 SNEGSKA (reference sequence). This CDR3 has 15 amino acids. With 6 bases clipped from V and 7 bases from J, the junction kept 17 bases outside the gene matches. The CDR3 here is CSAKQPMSGTREQYF. The CDR3 DNA is TGCAGTGCCAAACAACCAATGAGCGGGACTAGGGAGCAGTACTTC.

This clonotype has ten or more counts. This rearrangement joins TRBV21-1 to TRBJ1-6; the table's D call, TRBD1, has no DNA check behind it. TRBV21-1 is a known pseudogene. This CDR3 has 15 residues. The CDR3 here is CASSSRDRGRSPLHF. Here the CDR3 DNA reads TGTGCCAGCAGCAGCCGGGACAGGGGACGTTCACCCCTCCACTTT.

This clonotype has ten or more counts. The CDR3 bases are TGTGCCAGCAGCGCCCGGGCCAATGAGCAGTTCTTC. This codes for CASSARANEQFF. The gene calls are TRBV7-9 and TRBJ2-1; no clear D. Germline values: CDR1 SEHNR, CDR2 FQNEAQ (reference sequence). This CDR3 is built from 12 residues. Trimming took off 5 bases at V and 6 bases at J, with 8 bases between the two ends.

This clonotype was observed many times. V usage is TRBV12-3 or TRBV12-4 and J usage is TRBJ1-3; tentative D call: TRBD1 (5 bases). This CDR3 is built from 16 residues. V was trimmed by 1 base and J by 0 bases, leaving 10 bases between them. CDR3 loop: CASSLVGGSSGNTIYF. The CDR3 nucleotides are TGTGCCAGCAGTTTAGTTGGGGGGTCCTCTGGAAACACCATATATTTT.

This clonotype was detected once. The J gene is TRBJ2-5, the V gene TRBV14; D gene uncertain. The CDR3 extends over 15 amino acids. Trimming pared 6 bases from V and 2 bases from J, leaving 16 bases between. Germline V gene data show CDR1 as SGHDN and CDR2 as FVKESK. Here the CDR3 DNA reads TGTGCCAGCAGAGGATCTTCAAGGGAACAAGAGACCCAGTACTTC. Protein product: CASRGSSREQETQYF. Drawing the rest from reference TRBV14 and TRBJ2-5, the complete variable domain is EAGVTQFPSHSVIEKGQTVTLRCDPISGHDNLYWYRRVMGKEIKFLLHFVKESKQDESGMPNNRFLAERTGGTYSTLKVQPAELEDSGVYFCASRGSSREQETQYFGPGTRLLVL.

This clonotype was found a few times. The V gene is TRBV5-6, the J gene TRBJ1-2; possible D gene TRBD1, 5 bases. This CDR3 comprises 15 residues. CDR1 and CDR2 (germline): SGHDT, YYEEEE. V shed 0 bases and J shed 8 bases, with 17 bases lying between them. The CDR3 nucleotides are TGTGCCAGCAGCTTGGCCGGAGGGGACTCGAGGGGCTACACCTTC. This translates into CASSLAGGDSRGYTF.

In this sample, this clonotype turned up many times. The chain uses TRBV4-2 and TRBJ2-3; no firm D call. The germline V gene encodes CDR1 LGHNA and CDR2 YNFKEQ. CDR3 size: 16 residues. Trimming took off 1 base at V and 0 bases at J, with 11 bases between the two ends. Here the CDR3 DNA reads TGTGCCAGCAGCCAAGGTCGGGTCCCTAGCACAGATACGCAGTATTTT. It yields the protein CASSQGRVPSTDTQYF.

This clonotype was counted only a few times. The rearrangement links TRBV6-2 or TRBV6-3 to TRBJ2-4, with D tentatively TRBD1 (5 bases). Germline loops: CDR1 MNHEY, CDR2 SVGEGT. V shed 5 bases and J shed 9 bases, with 17 bases lying between them. The CDR3 has 14 amino acids. In DNA, the CDR3 is TGTGCCAGCAGTGATGTCGTGGACCAGGGCATTCAGTACTTC. Encoded protein: CASSDVVDQGIQYF.

This clonotype was found many times. The genes are TRBV7-9 and TRBJ2-7; D remains unclear. V gave up 6 bases and J gave up 6 bases, with 12 bases separating them. CDR1 is SEHNR and CDR2 is FQNEAQ in the germline V gene (reference sequence). The CDR3 is 12 amino acids. DNA of the CDR3: TGTGCCAGCAGTCTGAATCCGGGCGAGCAGTACTTC. Its translation: CASSLNPGEQYF.

This clonotype has a count of ten or more. The chain combines TRBV12-3 or TRBV12-4 with TRBJ2-7; D is unresolved. V was trimmed by 3 bases and J by 6 bases, leaving 15 bases between them. The CDR3 is 14 amino acids. The CDR3 DNA reads TGTGCCAGCAGTTTGGGTGGCACCGGTCTCGAGCAGTACTTC. Translation gives CASSLGGTGLEQYF.

Points on this clonotype: Since a much larger clone is just one base distant, this may be a read error. The chain combines TRBV5-8 with TRBJ2-1; maybe TRBD1 (6 bases). This CDR3 comprises 15 residues. V shed 0 bases and J shed 6 bases, with 13 bases lying between them. The germline CDR1 and CDR2 sequences are SGHTS and YDEGEE. The CDR3: CASSLGSLGGNEQFF. As DNA, the CDR3 is TGTGCCAGCAGCTTGGGCTCCCTAGGGGGCAATGAGCAGTTCTTC.

This clonotype showed up many times. The chain carries TRBV7-2 and TRBJ1-5; D unresolved. Trimming removed 1 base from V and 7 bases from J, with 14 bases in between. The CDR3 length is 15 residues. Germline assignment: CDR1 SGHTA and CDR2 FQGNSA. CDR3 residues: CASSLGSPVYQPQHF. CDR3 DNA: TGTGCCAGCAGCTTAGGTAGCCCCGTCTACCAGCCCCAGCATTTT.

This clonotype was detected a few times. V usage is TRBV7-2 and J usage is TRBJ1-2; D remains unclear. The CDR3 length is 12 residues. The V end was cut by 2 bases, the J end by 8 bases, with 9 bases between. Germline CDR1 SGHTA, CDR2 FQGNSA. CDR3 nucleotides: TGTGCCAGCAGCTTAAACGGTGGCGGCTACACCTTC. This gives the protein CASSLNGGGYTF.

The J gene is TRBJ2-7, the V gene TRBV7-2; D ambiguous. The CDR3 totals 15 residues. Trimming left V 0 bases short and J 2 bases short, with 11 bases between. CDR1 and CDR2 (germline): SGHTA, FQGNSA. The CDR3 loop reads CASSLASTVAYEQYF. CDR3 bases: TGTGCCAGCAGCTTAGCGTCAACAGTAGCCTACGAGCAGTACTTC. Full variable domain (missing parts from reference TRBV7-2 and TRBJ2-7): GAGVSQSPSNKVTEKGKDVELRCDPISGHTALYWYRQSLGQGLEFLIYFQGNSAPDKSGLPSDRFSAERTGGSVSTLTIQRTQQEDSAVYLCASSLASTVAYEQYFGPGTRLTVT.

This clonotype has ten or more counts. J is TRBJ1-4 and V is TRBV5-1, with 12 bases identical to TRBD1. This CDR3 is built from 17 residues. Germline CDR1 SGHRS, CDR2 YFSETQ. J was trimmed by 3 bases and V by 4 bases; bases with no gene match: 7. The DNA of the CDR3 is TGCGCCAGCAGCCCCACGGGACAGGGGGCGTCTAATGAAAAACTGTTTTTT. Translated: CASSPTGQGASNEKLFF.

Ten or more counts support this clonotype. This chain links TRBV18 with TRBJ2-1, with 8 bases lining up with TRBD2. Trimming at V came to 3 bases and at J to 3 bases, leaving 7 bases not matched to a gene. Germline V CDR1 and CDR2: KGHSH, LQKENI. There are 16 residues in the CDR3. In nucleotides, the CDR3 is TGTGCCAGCTCACCCTCTGGACTAGCCATCTACAATGAGCAGTTCTTC. This gives the protein CASSPSGLAIYNEQFF.

At least ten counts were recorded for this clonotype. The chain employs TRBV9 and TRBJ2-1; 11 bases align to TRBD2. CDR1 is SGDLS and CDR2 is YYNGEE in the germline V gene. V lost 2 bases and J lost 0; bases outside the gene matches: 4. The CDR3 runs 17 residues. The CDR3 loop is CASSVGLAGASYNEQFF. The CDR3 DNA follows: TGTGCCAGCAGCGTTGGACTAGCGGGTGCCTCCTACAATGAGCAGTTCTTC.

This clonotype occurred many times. The genes are TRBV29-1 and TRBJ1-2; D is ambiguous. The CDR3 is 14 residues long. The V end was cut by 2 bases, the J end by 1 base, with 11 bases between. In germline, CDR1 is SQVTM, CDR2 ANQGSEA. Here the CDR3 reads CSVEHGAFNYGYTF. The CDR3 DNA reads as TGCAGCGTTGAACACGGAGCTTTTAACTATGGCTACACCTTC.

This clonotype was counted many times. V usage is TRBV12-3 or TRBV12-4 and J usage is TRBJ2-1, with 11 nucleotides matching TRBD2. This CDR3 contains 16 residues. V lost 5 bases to trimming and J lost 5 bases; unmatched junction nucleotides: 8. CDR3 sequence reads: CASSKTSGDPNNEQFF. The DNA of the CDR3 is TGTGCCAGCAGTAAGACTAGCGGGGACCCAAACAATGAGCAGTTCTTC.

This clonotype was seen only a few times. The chain has TRBV11-1 and TRBJ2-4, with TRBD2 matching 10 bases. V lost 0 bases and J lost 1; bases outside the gene matches: 6. This CDR3 is 18 amino acids long. The germline CDR1 and CDR2 sequences are SGHAT and FQDESV (reference sequence). The CDR3 nucleotides read TGTGCCAGCAGCTTAGCGCCTAGCGGGAGTTCGGCCAAAAACATTCAGTACTTC. Its protein is CASSLAPSGSSAKNIQYF.

The chain has TRBV10-3 and TRBJ2-7, with a weak D call TRBD1 (6 bases). In germline, CDR1 is ENHRY, CDR2 SYGVKD. V was cut by 6 bases and J by 0 bases, with 15 bases left in between. This CDR3 has 15 amino acids. Here the CDR3 DNA reads TGTGCCATCAGGGACGGGACACCCAGCTCCTACGAGCAGTACTTC. This codes for CAIRDGTPSSYEQYF.

This clonotype was detected ten times or more. The chain uses TRBV11-2 and TRBJ2-7; D remains unclear. The CDR3 spans 16 residues. Germline V gene data show CDR1 as SGHAT and CDR2 as FQNNGV. Trimming left V 4 bases short and J 3 bases short, with 19 bases between. CDR3: CASSSNLRVLRYEQYF. The CDR3 DNA reads TGTGCCAGCAGCTCCAATCTCCGGGTCCTACGCTACGAGCAGTACTTC.

Ten or more counts support this clonotype. J is TRBJ2-7 and V is TRBV29-1; TRBD1 matches at 7 bases. V lost 0 bases to trimming and J lost 3 bases; unmatched junction nucleotides: 5. The germline CDR1 and CDR2 sequences are SQVTM and ANQGSEA. The CDR3 sequence is 14 residues long. The CDR3 loop is CSVEDRAGGYEQYF. The CDR3 DNA sequence: TGCAGCGTTGAAGATCGGGCAGGGGGCTACGAGCAGTACTTC.

There are many counts of this clonotype. The chain recombines TRBV6-2 or TRBV6-3 with TRBJ1-2; D gene unclear. The CDR3 has 13 residues. Trimming left V 1 base short and J 0 bases short, with 3 bases between. Germline V CDR1 and CDR2: MNHEY, SVGEGT. Written as DNA, the CDR3 is TGTGCCAGCAGTTACTTCCCTAACTATGGCTACACCTTC. Translated: CASSYFPNYGYTF.